Here is one T cell receptor beta chain with its context. This specimen comes from a study of blood T cell repertoires in COVID-19. Study-wide context: The United States, Italy and Spain provided the acute and convalescent COVID-19 samples. The analysed material was cDNA or gDNA that came from T cells, B-cell-depleted T cells, or PBMCs.

Original analysis: Counts of nucleated cells, estimated from reference gene primer amplification, were obtained. Sequencing used immunoSEQ multiplex PCR; TCRdb keeps in-frame clones, though not all of them. The V and J calls and clone size come from that table; D and trimming were worked out from the DNA. The repertoire holds 250,000 to 350,000 clones, with 75% to 90% as singletons. Germline V gene sequence: CDR1 SGHVS, CDR2 FQNEAQ. The V and J ends lost 5 bases and 6 bases, in that order; junction bases with no gene match: 6. The CDR3 contains 15 residues. What was sequenced was peripheral blood. V usage is TRBV7-8 and J usage is TRBJ2-1; TRBD2 matches at 11 bases. The clonotype comes from a woman aged 55-69 years with acute or convalescent COVID-19. CDR3 residues: CASSAGTSGTNEQFF. The CDR3 DNA reads TGTGCCAGCAGCGCCGGGACTAGCGGTACCAATGAGCAGTTCTTC. The full variable domain, rest sourced from reference TRBV7-8 and TRBJ2-1, is GAGVSQSPRYKVAKRGQDVALRCDPISGHVSLFWYQQALGQGPEFLTYFQNEAQLDKSGLPSDRFFAERPEGSVSTLKIQRTQQEDSAVYLCASSAGTSGTNEQFFGPGTRLTVL.